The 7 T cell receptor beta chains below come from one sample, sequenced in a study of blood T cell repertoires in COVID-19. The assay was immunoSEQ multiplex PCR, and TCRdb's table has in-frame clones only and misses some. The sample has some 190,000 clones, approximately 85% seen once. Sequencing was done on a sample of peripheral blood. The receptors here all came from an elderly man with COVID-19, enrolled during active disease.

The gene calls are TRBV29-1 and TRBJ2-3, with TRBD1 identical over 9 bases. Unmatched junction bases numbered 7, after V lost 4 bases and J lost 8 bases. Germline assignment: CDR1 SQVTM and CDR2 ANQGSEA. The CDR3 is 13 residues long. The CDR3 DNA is TGCAGCGTTGGACAGGGGGTTCAGGTTACGCAGTATTTT. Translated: CSVGQGVQVTQYF.

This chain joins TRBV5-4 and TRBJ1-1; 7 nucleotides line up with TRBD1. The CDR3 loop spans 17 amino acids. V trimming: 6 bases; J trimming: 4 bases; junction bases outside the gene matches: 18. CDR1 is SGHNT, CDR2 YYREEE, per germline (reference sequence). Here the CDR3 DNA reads TGTGCCAGCAAAGGGGGCGAGGTACCAAGGAGGAGCACTGAAGCTTTCTTT. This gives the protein CASKGGEVPRRSTEAFF.

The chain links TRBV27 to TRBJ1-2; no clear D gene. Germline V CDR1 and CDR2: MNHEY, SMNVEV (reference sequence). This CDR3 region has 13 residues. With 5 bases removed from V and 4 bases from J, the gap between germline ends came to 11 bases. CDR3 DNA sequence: TGTGCCAGCAGTCAGACGAGGCTCTATGGCTACACCTTC. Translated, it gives CASSQTRLYGYTF.

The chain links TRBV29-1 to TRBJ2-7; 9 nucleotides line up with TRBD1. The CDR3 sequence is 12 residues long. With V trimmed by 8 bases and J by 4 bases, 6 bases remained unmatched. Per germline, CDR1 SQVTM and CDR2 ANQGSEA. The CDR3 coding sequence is TGCAGCTTCCGAGGACAGGGGTACGAGCAGTACTTC. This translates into CSFRGQGYEQYF.

CDR3 bases: TGTGCCAGCAGCTTTGGCGGGGGGGCAGGAGATACGCAGTATTTT. This gives the protein CASSFGGGAGDTQYF. The rearrangement links TRBV7-2 to TRBJ2-3; 9 bases fit TRBD2. CDR1 and CDR2 from the germline V gene are SGHTA and FQGNSA. The trim removed 3 bases at V and 5 bases at J, leaving 6 bases unmatched. The CDR3 is 15 residues long. The full variable domain, completed using reference TRBV7-2 and TRBJ2-3, is GAGVSQSPSNKVTEKGKDVELRCDPISGHTALYWYRQSLGQGLEFLIYFQGNSAPDKSGLPSDRFSAERTGGSVSTLTIQRTQQEDSAVYLCASSFGGGAGDTQYFGPGTRLTVL.

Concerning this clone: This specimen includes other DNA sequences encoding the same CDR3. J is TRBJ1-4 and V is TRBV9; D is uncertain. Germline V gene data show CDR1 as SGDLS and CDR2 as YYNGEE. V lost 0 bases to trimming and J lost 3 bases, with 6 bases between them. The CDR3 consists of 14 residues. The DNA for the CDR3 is TGTGCCAGCAGCGTAGCGGGTGCTAATGAAAAACTGTTTTTT. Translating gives CASSVAGANEKLFF.

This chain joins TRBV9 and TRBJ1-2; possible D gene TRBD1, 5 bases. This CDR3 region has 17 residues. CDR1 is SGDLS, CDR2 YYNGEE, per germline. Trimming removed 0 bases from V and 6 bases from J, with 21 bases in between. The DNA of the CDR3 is TGTGCCAGCAGCGTAGACCACCGCGCGGGACGCCGGGATGGCTACACCTTC. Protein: CASSVDHRAGRRDGYTF.